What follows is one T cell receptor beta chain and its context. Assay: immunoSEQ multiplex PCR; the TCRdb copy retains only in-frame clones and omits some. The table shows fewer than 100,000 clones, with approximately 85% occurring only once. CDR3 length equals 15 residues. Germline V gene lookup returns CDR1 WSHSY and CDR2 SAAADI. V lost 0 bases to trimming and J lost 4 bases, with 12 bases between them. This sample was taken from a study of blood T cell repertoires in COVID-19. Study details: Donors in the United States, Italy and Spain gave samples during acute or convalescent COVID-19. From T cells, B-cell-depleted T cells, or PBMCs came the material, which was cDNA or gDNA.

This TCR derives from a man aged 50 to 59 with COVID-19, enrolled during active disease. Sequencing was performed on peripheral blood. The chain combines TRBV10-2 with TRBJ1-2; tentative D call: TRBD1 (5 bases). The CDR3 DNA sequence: TGCGCCAGCAGTGAGTCGACTGCAGGGTTCTATGGCTACACCTTC. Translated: CASSESTAGFYGYTF.